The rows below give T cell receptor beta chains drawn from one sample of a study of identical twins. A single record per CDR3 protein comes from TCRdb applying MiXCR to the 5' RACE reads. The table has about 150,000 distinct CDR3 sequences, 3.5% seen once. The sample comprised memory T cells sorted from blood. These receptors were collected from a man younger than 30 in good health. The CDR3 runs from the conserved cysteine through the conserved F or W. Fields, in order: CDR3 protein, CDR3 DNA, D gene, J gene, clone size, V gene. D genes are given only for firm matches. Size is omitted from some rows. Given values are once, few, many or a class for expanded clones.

CDR3 protein: CASSSWGGLRETQYF
CDR3 DNA: TGTGCCAGCAGTTCCTGGGGAGGGTTGAGGGAGACCCAGTACTTC
D gene: TRBD2
J gene: TRBJ2-5
clone size: many
V gene: TRBV7-6

CDR3 protein: CASSLIQGRNTEAFF
CDR3 DNA: TGTGCCAGCAGTCTGATACAGGGGAGGAACACTGAAGCTTTCTTT
D gene: TRBD1
J gene: TRBJ1-1
clone size: many
V gene: TRBV12-3/TRBV12-4

CDR3 protein: CASSLARQPGNSPLHF
CDR3 DNA: TGTGCCAGCAGCTTGGCGAGGCAGCCGGGTAATTCACCCCTCCACTTT
D gene: -
J gene: TRBJ1-6
clone size: many
V gene: TRBV5-5

CDR3 protein: CSARDRPRGIANYGYTF
CDR3 DNA: TGCAGTGCTAGAGATCGGCCTCGGGGGATAGCTAACTATGGCTACACCTTC
D gene: -
J gene: TRBJ1-2
clone size: many
V gene: TRBV20-1

CDR3 protein: CASSFRQGEKLFF
CDR3 DNA: TGTGCCAGCAGCTTTCGACAGGGCGAAAAACTGTTTTTT
D gene: TRBD1
J gene: TRBJ1-4
clone size: many
V gene: TRBV7-2

CDR3 protein: CASSPGPGTASGANVLTF
CDR3 DNA: TGTGCCAGCAGCCCTGGGCCAGGAACCGCCTCTGGGGCCAACGTCCTGACTTTC
D gene: -
J gene: TRBJ2-6
clone size: many
V gene: TRBV5-6

CDR3 protein: CATSDLGAGELFF
CDR3 DNA: TGTGCCACCAGTGATTTGGGTGCCGGGGAGCTGTTTTTT
D gene: -
J gene: TRBJ2-2
clone size: many
V gene: TRBV24-1

CDR3 protein: CASSFPRRLAGGRNEQFF
CDR3 DNA: TGTGCCAGCAGCTTCCCGCGACGACTAGCGGGAGGGAGGAATGAGCAGTTCTTC
D gene: TRBD2
J gene: TRBJ2-1
clone size: many
V gene: TRBV7-9

CDR3 protein: CATDRWGDNEQFF
CDR3 DNA: TGTGCCACAGACAGGTGGGGGGACAATGAGCAGTTCTTC
D gene: -
J gene: TRBJ2-1
clone size: -
V gene: TRBV15

CDR3 protein: CASSLPRGTANTGELFF
CDR3 DNA: TGTGCCAGCAGCTTACCAAGAGGGACAGCGAACACCGGGGAGCTGTTTTTT
D gene: TRBD1
J gene: TRBJ2-2
clone size: many
V gene: TRBV7-9

CDR3 protein: CASSPAQGNQPQHF
CDR3 DNA: TGTGCCAGCAGCCCCGCCCAGGGAAATCAGCCCCAGCATTTT
D gene: -
J gene: TRBJ1-5
clone size: -
V gene: TRBV12-3/TRBV12-4

CDR3 protein: CASVPRDRETDTQYF
CDR3 DNA: TGCGCCAGCGTTCCCCGGGACAGGGAGACAGATACGCAGTATTTT
D gene: TRBD1
J gene: TRBJ2-3
clone size: many
V gene: TRBV5-1

CDR3 protein: CSATGTANYGYTF
CDR3 DNA: TGCAGTGCAACCGGGACAGCTAACTATGGCTACACCTTC
D gene: TRBD1
J gene: TRBJ1-2
clone size: many
V gene: TRBV20-1

CDR3 protein: CASSPNRVGSGYTF
CDR3 DNA: TGTGCCAGCAGTCCAAACAGGGTAGGAAGTGGCTACACCTTC
D gene: -
J gene: TRBJ1-2
clone size: many
V gene: TRBV7-9

CDR3 protein: CASGSGPRAYNEQFF
CDR3 DNA: TGTGCCAGCGGGTCGGGCCCCCGAGCCTACAATGAGCAGTTCTTC
D gene: -
J gene: TRBJ2-1
clone size: many
V gene: TRBV6-1

CDR3 protein: CASTQGGGSYNEQFF
CDR3 DNA: TGTGCCAGCACCCAAGGGGGGGGGTCCTACAATGAGCAGTTCTTC
D gene: -
J gene: TRBJ2-1
clone size: few
V gene: TRBV7-6

CDR3 protein: CASSPRWDTLNTEAFF
CDR3 DNA: TGCGCCAGCAGCCCCAGATGGGACACCTTGAACACTGAAGCTTTCTTT
D gene: -
J gene: TRBJ1-1
clone size: many
V gene: TRBV5-1

CDR3 protein: CASSLRGEQYF
CDR3 DNA: TGTGCCAGCAGCTTACGTGGCGAGCAGTACTTC
D gene: -
J gene: TRBJ2-7
clone size: many
V gene: TRBV7-2

CDR3 protein: CASNENGARSYGYTF
CDR3 DNA: TGTGCCAGCAACGAAAACGGAGCAAGATCCTATGGCTACACCTTC
D gene: -
J gene: TRBJ1-2
clone size: many
V gene: TRBV6-1

CDR3 protein: CAIGTSGRNEQFF
CDR3 DNA: TGTGCCATTGGGACTAGCGGGAGGAATGAGCAGTTCTTC
D gene: TRBD2
J gene: TRBJ2-1
clone size: -
V gene: TRBV10-3

CDR3 protein: CASSQDPGGIRGDTQYF
CDR3 DNA: TGTGCCAGCAGCCAAGATCCTGGGGGGATTAGGGGAGATACGCAGTATTTT
D gene: -
J gene: TRBJ2-3
clone size: few
V gene: TRBV4-2

CDR3 protein: CASSPAGVNTEAFF
CDR3 DNA: TGTGCCAGCTCACCCGCGGGAGTGAACACTGAAGCTTTCTTT
D gene: -
J gene: TRBJ1-1
clone size: many
V gene: TRBV18

CDR3 protein: CASSQGTGTSGSTQYF
CDR3 DNA: TGTGCCAGCAGCCAAGGAACCGGGACTAGCGGGAGTACGCAGTATTTT
D gene: TRBD2
J gene: TRBJ2-3
clone size: -
V gene: TRBV4-2

CDR3 protein: CASSLFTSGGRADTQYF
CDR3 DNA: TGCGCCAGCAGCTTGTTCACTAGCGGGGGACGGGCAGATACGCAGTATTTT
D gene: TRBD2
J gene: TRBJ2-3
clone size: many
V gene: TRBV5-1

CDR3 protein: CAIRETGLNTEAFF
CDR3 DNA: TGTGCCATCCGGGAGACAGGGCTGAACACTGAAGCTTTCTTT
D gene: TRBD1
J gene: TRBJ1-1
clone size: many
V gene: TRBV10-3

CDR3 protein: CAISESGAGVRETQYF
CDR3 DNA: TGTGCCATCAGTGAGTCTGGGGCTGGGGTCAGGGAGACCCAGTACTTC
D gene: -
J gene: TRBJ2-5
clone size: many
V gene: TRBV10-3

CDR3 protein: CASSPGTVGTGELFF
CDR3 DNA: TGTGCCAGCAGCCCTGGGACAGTAGGTACCGGGGAGCTGTTTTTT
D gene: TRBD1
J gene: TRBJ2-2
clone size: many
V gene: TRBV7-7

CDR3 protein: CASSPQGGGEAFF
CDR3 DNA: TGTGCCAGCAGTCCGCAAGGGGGTGGTGAAGCTTTCTTT
D gene: -
J gene: TRBJ1-1
clone size: few
V gene: TRBV7-8

CDR3 protein: CAWSQDSGNQPQHF
CDR3 DNA: TGTGCCTGGAGTCAGGACAGTGGCAATCAGCCCCAGCATTTT
D gene: -
J gene: TRBJ1-5
clone size: many
V gene: TRBV30

CDR3 protein: CASSRSSYEQYF
CDR3 DNA: TGTGCCAGCAGTCGCAGCTCCTACGAGCAGTACTTC
D gene: -
J gene: TRBJ2-7
clone size: -
V gene: TRBV2

CDR3 protein: CASSTGGVGEQFF
CDR3 DNA: TGTGCCAGCAGCACTGGAGGAGTGGGTGAGCAGTTCTTC
D gene: -
J gene: TRBJ2-1
clone size: many
V gene: TRBV12-3/TRBV12-4

CDR3 protein: CSARTYPQHF
CDR3 DNA: TGCAGTGCAAGAACTTACCCCCAGCATTTT
D gene: -
J gene: TRBJ1-5
clone size: many
V gene: TRBV20-1

CDR3 protein: CASSPNPTGKGADTQYF
CDR3 DNA: TGCGCCAGCAGCCCCAACCCGACAGGGAAAGGTGCAGATACGCAGTATTTT
D gene: TRBD1
J gene: TRBJ2-3
clone size: many
V gene: TRBV5-1

CDR3 protein: CASSLEDLREQYF
CDR3 DNA: TGCGCCAGCAGCTTGGAGGACTTGAGGGAGCAGTACTTC
D gene: -
J gene: TRBJ2-7
clone size: many
V gene: TRBV5-1

CDR3 protein: CASSLEAGELFF
CDR3 DNA: TGTGCCAGCAGTTTAGAGGCCGGGGAGCTGTTTTTT
D gene: -
J gene: TRBJ2-2
clone size: many
V gene: TRBV12-3/TRBV12-4

CDR3 protein: CSARYGYEQYF
CDR3 DNA: TGCAGTGCTAGATACGGGTACGAGCAGTACTTC
D gene: -
J gene: TRBJ2-7
clone size: many
V gene: TRBV20-1

CDR3 protein: CASSLDPGTGELFF
CDR3 DNA: TGTGCCAGCAGCTTAGATCCAGGTACCGGGGAGCTGTTTTTT
D gene: -
J gene: TRBJ2-2
clone size: many
V gene: TRBV11-2

CDR3 protein: CASSLLPSGNEDTQYF
CDR3 DNA: TGTGCCAGCAGCTTATTGCCCAGCGGGAATGAAGATACGCAGTATTTT
D gene: TRBD2
J gene: TRBJ2-3
clone size: many
V gene: TRBV7-2

CDR3 protein: CASSTGLALEQFF
CDR3 DNA: TGTGCCAGCAGTACGGGACTAGCGTTAGAGCAGTTCTTC
D gene: TRBD2
J gene: TRBJ2-1
clone size: many
V gene: TRBV28

CDR3 protein: CASSLADSGELFF
CDR3 DNA: TGCGCCAGCAGCTTGGCGGATTCCGGGGAGCTGTTTTTT
D gene: -
J gene: TRBJ2-2
clone size: many
V gene: TRBV5-1

CDR3 protein: CASSQYGTDIRGNTIYF
CDR3 DNA: TGTGCCAGCAGCCAGTATGGGACGGACATACGGGGAAACACCATATATTTT
D gene: -
J gene: TRBJ1-3
clone size: many
V gene: TRBV3-1

CDR3 protein: CASSQGDSSGYEQYF
CDR3 DNA: TGTGCCAGCAGCCAAGGGGATTCTAGCGGCTACGAGCAGTACTTC
D gene: TRBD2
J gene: TRBJ2-7
clone size: many
V gene: TRBV4-2

CDR3 protein: CASSFFFDPNGETQYF
CDR3 DNA: TGTGCCAGCAGCTTTTTCTTCGACCCGAACGGAGAGACCCAGTACTTC
D gene: -
J gene: TRBJ2-5
clone size: few
V gene: TRBV11-1

CDR3 protein: CASSLSGQGAPNTEAFF
CDR3 DNA: TGTGCCAGCAGCTTGTCGGGTCAGGGGGCCCCGAACACTGAAGCTTTCTTT
D gene: TRBD1
J gene: TRBJ1-1
clone size: many
V gene: TRBV5-5

CDR3 protein: CASQPNRTKMFF
CDR3 DNA: TGTGCCAGCCAGCCCAACAGGACAAAAATGTTTTTT
D gene: -
J gene: TRBJ1-4
clone size: many
V gene: TRBV5-5

CDR3 protein: CASSLDWQGAASGELFF
CDR3 DNA: TGCGCCAGCAGCTTGGATTGGCAGGGGGCCGCTTCCGGGGAGCTGTTTTTT
D gene: TRBD1
J gene: TRBJ2-2
clone size: many
V gene: TRBV5-1

CDR3 protein: CSARDPSGGIIYNEQFF
CDR3 DNA: TGCAGTGCTAGAGATCCCAGCGGGGGGATCATTTACAATGAGCAGTTCTTC
D gene: TRBD2
J gene: TRBJ2-1
clone size: few
V gene: TRBV20-1

CDR3 protein: CASSRGRDGPPLHF
CDR3 DNA: TGTGCCAGCAGTAGAGGACGGGATGGTCCACCCCTCCACTTT
D gene: -
J gene: TRBJ1-6
clone size: many
V gene: TRBV6-1

CDR3 protein: CASSLGSLGQETQYF
CDR3 DNA: TGTGCCAGCAGCTTAGGTAGCCTTGGACAAGAGACCCAGTACTTC
D gene: -
J gene: TRBJ2-5
clone size: many
V gene: TRBV7-2

CDR3 protein: CSAAGTSSYNEQFF
CDR3 DNA: TGCAGTGCCGCCGGGACTAGCTCCTACAATGAGCAGTTCTTC
D gene: TRBD2
J gene: TRBJ2-1
clone size: many
V gene: TRBV20-1

CDR3 protein: CASSLDIKSNTGELFF
CDR3 DNA: TGTGCCAGCAGCTTGGACATAAAATCCAACACCGGGGAGCTGTTTTTT
D gene: -
J gene: TRBJ2-2
clone size: many
V gene: TRBV5-6

CDR3 protein: CASNAGVWEETQYF
CDR3 DNA: TGTGCCAGCAATGCGGGAGTCTGGGAAGAGACCCAGTACTTC
D gene: TRBD2
J gene: TRBJ2-5
clone size: many
V gene: TRBV14

CDR3 protein: CASSLRADPNNEQFF
CDR3 DNA: TGTGCCAGCAGCTTGCGGGCGGACCCGAACAATGAGCAGTTCTTC
D gene: -
J gene: TRBJ2-1
clone size: many
V gene: TRBV7-2